These 16 T cell receptor beta chains share one sample of origin, sequenced in a study of T cells expressing NK-cell markers. Using the 5' RACE reads, TCRdb records one entry per CDR3 protein without DNA. Its table records more than 120,000 distinct CDR3 sequences. Sequenced: blood T cells: a sorted CD56 or NKG2C T cell subset, CD4+ or CD8+ T cells, or bulk PBMC T cells (not recorded which). Every receptor here comes from a man aged 18 to 30 in good health.

The CDR3 loop reads CASSSRGTPILEQFF. This rearrangement joins TRBV13 to TRBJ2-1; TCRdb returns TRBD2, unconfirmable since there is no DNA. The CDR3 covers 15 residues. Germline V lookup: CDR1 PRHDT, CDR2 FYEKMQ (reference sequence).

This chain links TRBV12-3 or TRBV12-4 with TRBJ2-7; TCRdb's D call of TRBD1 is untestable without DNA. The CDR3 has 12 amino acids. The CDR3 here is CASSPPRATLYF.

The rearrangement uses TRBV3-1 and TRBJ2-5; as DNA is missing, the TRBD1 call by TCRdb cannot be tested. The CDR3 extends over 17 amino acids. Germline CDR1 LGHDT, CDR2 YNNKEL (reference sequence). CDR3 amino acids: CASSQVTDGNSQETQYF.

The chain joins TRBV7-8 to TRBJ2-7; TCRdb names TRBD1, which stays unverified in the absence of DNA. This CDR3 is 16 amino acids long. CDR1 and CDR2 from the germline V gene are SGHVS and FQNEAQ. The CDR3 sequence is CASSSPGQGDLDEQYF.

The CDR3 protein is CASGYQETQYF. The chain links TRBV19 to TRBJ2-5. The germline V gene has CDR1 LNHDA and CDR2 SQIVND (reference sequence). The CDR3 spans 11 residues.

The rearrangement links TRBV14 to TRBJ2-7; TCRdb reports TRBD2, a call that lacks DNA to check it against. Germline loops: CDR1 SGHDN, CDR2 FVKESK. This CDR3 spans 13 amino acids. CDR3 sequence reads: CASGAGGGHEQYF.

The V and J genes are TRBV4-1 and TRBJ2-2; TCRdb proposes TRBD1, but this gene call is untestable without DNA. This CDR3 region has 19 residues. Germline assignment: CDR1 MGHRA and CDR2 YSYEKL. CDR3 sequence reads: CASSQVSVGPQTNTGELFF.

This chain joins TRBV7-9 and TRBJ2-1; without DNA, the TCRdb call of TRBD1 cannot be checked. CDR1 is SEHNR and CDR2 is FQNEAQ in the germline V gene (reference sequence). The CDR3 sequence is 15 residues long. The CDR3 loop reads CASSPPSGQYNEQFF.

This chain connects TRBV20-1 to TRBJ1-4; there is no DNA to check the TCRdb D call of TRBD1. The CDR3 extends over 19 amino acids. Germline V gives CDR1 DFQATT, CDR2 SNEGSKA (reference sequence). CDR3 sequence reads: CSARGFPGQKVATNEKLFF.

The V gene is TRBV4-3, the J gene TRBJ1-6; absent DNA, TCRdb's TRBD1 call cannot be checked. CDR3 length: 16 amino acids. Germline V lookup: CDR1 LGHNA, CDR2 YSLEER. CDR3 loop: CASSYSRDGYNSPLHF.

J is TRBJ1-1 and V is TRBV16. CDR3 size: 14 residues. Germline CDR1 reads KGHSY; CDR2 reads FQNENV. The chain's CDR3 is CASPPSLMNTEAFF.

V is TRBV12-3 or TRBV12-4 and J is TRBJ2-5. This CDR3 has 13 residues. CDR3 sequence reads: CASSFVFGETQYF.

Here the CDR3 reads CASSSKPVDSSYNSPLHF. The V gene is TRBV14, the J gene TRBJ1-6. There are 18 residues in the CDR3. The germline gives CDR1 SGHDN, CDR2 FVKESK.

The gene calls are TRBV5-4 and TRBJ2-7; TCRdb indicates TRBD2, and absent DNA this call remains unverified. Per the germline V gene, CDR1 is SGHNT and CDR2 is YYREEE (reference sequence). The CDR3 runs 19 residues. This chain's CDR3 is CASSFSTGRSGRAAGEQYF.

The chain recombines TRBV27 with TRBJ2-5; the D call of TRBD2 rests on TCRdb alone, since no DNA is present to check it. The CDR3 totals 18 residues. CDR1 is MNHEY and CDR2 is SMNVEV in the germline V gene (reference sequence). The CDR3 protein is CASSLGTSGRRVQETQYF.

The V and J genes are TRBV28 and TRBJ2-7; as DNA is missing, the TRBD2 call by TCRdb cannot be tested. Looked up from germline, CDR1 is MDHEN and CDR2 is SYDVKM. CDR3 size: 16 residues. The CDR3 loop reads CASSFREGLGSYEQYF.